What follows is one T cell receptor (beta chain) and its context. Antigen: not known. It was autoimmune disease history or systemic immunosuppression that excluded patients. Peripheral blood came from all dose cohorts at three timepoints. Sequencing used immunoSEQ multiplex PCR; TCRdb keeps in-frame clones, though not all of them. The profile shows roughly 76,000 clones, 75% to 90% of them singletons. These data come from a study of OX40 agonist ivuxolimab in advanced cancers. Study results and caveats: Dosing at 0.1 to 3.0 mg/kg was accompanied by clonal expansion of CD4+ and CD8+ blood T cells by week 6.

The V gene's germline CDR1 is SGHTA and CDR2 FQGTGA. This CDR3 region has 16 residues. V lost 0 bases and J 2 bases, leaving 12 bases between the germline ends. This sequence originates from an adult with an advanced solid tumor such as melanoma, head and neck, liver or kidney cancer. The specimen was CD4+ or CD8+ T cells sorted from blood, collected in a trial of the OX40 agonist ivuxolimab. The V gene is TRBV7-3, the J gene TRBJ2-3, with D possibly TRBD1 on 6 matching bases. The CDR3 here is CASSLTGMGATDTQYF. The CDR3 coding sequence is TGTGCCAGCAGCTTAACGGGAATGGGGGCCACAGATACGCAGTATTTT. The full variable domain, with the rest looked up from reference TRBV7-3 and TRBJ2-3, is GAGVSQTPSNKVTEKGKYVELRCDPISGHTALYWYRQSLGQGPEFLIYFQGTGAADDSGLPNDRFFAVRPEGSVSTLKIQRTERGDSAVYLCASSLTGMGATDTQYFGPGTRLTVL.